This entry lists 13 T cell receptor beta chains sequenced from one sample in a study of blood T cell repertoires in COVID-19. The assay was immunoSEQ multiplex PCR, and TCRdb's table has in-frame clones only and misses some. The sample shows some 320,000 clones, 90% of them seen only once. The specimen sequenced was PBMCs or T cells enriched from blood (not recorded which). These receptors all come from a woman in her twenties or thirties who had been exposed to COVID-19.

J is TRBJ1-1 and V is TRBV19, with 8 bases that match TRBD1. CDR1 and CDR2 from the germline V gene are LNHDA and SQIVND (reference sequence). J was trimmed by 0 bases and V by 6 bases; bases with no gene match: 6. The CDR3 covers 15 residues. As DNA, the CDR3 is TGTGCCAGTAGCCCCGACAGGGGTCTGAACACTGAAGCTTTCTTT. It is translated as CASSPDRGLNTEAFF.

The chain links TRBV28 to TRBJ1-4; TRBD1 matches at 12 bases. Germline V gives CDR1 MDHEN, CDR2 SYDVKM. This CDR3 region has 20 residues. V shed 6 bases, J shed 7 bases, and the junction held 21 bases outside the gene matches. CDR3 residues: CASSPYFGTGGAVGGEKLFF. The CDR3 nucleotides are TGTGCCAGCAGCCCTTATTTCGGGACAGGGGGCGCAGTTGGGGGTGAAAAACTGTTTTTT.

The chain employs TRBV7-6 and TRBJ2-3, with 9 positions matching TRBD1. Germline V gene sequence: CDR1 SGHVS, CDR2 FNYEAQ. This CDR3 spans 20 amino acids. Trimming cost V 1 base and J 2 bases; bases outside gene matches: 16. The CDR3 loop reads CASSLVPLQLTGGTTDTQYF. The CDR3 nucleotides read TGTGCCAGCAGCTTAGTCCCTCTTCAACTAACAGGGGGCACCACAGATACGCAGTATTTT.

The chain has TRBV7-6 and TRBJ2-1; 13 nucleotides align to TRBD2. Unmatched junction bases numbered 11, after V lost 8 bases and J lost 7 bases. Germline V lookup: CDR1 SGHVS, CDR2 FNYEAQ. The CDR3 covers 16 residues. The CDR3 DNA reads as TGTGCCAGCCGCGGTACCACTAGCGGGGGGGTGAATGAGCAGTTCTTC. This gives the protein CASRGTTSGGVNEQFF.

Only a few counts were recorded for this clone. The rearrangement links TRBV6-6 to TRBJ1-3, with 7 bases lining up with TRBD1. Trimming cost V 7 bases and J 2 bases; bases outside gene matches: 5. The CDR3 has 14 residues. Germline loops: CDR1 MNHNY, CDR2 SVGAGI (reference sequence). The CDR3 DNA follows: TGTGCCAGCATTGACAGGGTGACTGGAAACACCATATATTTT. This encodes CASIDRVTGNTIYF.

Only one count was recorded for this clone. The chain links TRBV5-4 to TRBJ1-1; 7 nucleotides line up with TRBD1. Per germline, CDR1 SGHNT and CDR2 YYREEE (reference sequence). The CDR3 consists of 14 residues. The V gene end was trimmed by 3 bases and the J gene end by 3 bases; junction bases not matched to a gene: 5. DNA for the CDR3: TGTGCCAGCAGCTCCCGGGACAGTCACACTGAAGCTTTCTTT. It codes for CASSSRDSHTEAFF.

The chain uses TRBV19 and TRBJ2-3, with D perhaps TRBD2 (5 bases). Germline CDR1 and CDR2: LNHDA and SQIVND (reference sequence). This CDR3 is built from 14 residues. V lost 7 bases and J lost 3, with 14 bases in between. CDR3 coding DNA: TGTGCCAGTAAGAGGGCGGTCACAACAGATACGCAGTATTTT. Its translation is CASKRAVTTDTQYF.

CDR3 DNA: TGTGCCAGCAGCTTGGCCTCGCAGGGCTATGGCTACACCTTC. This encodes CASSLASQGYGYTF. The gene calls are TRBV5-5 and TRBJ1-2; a possible D gene is TRBD1 (5 bases). The length of the CDR3 is 14 residues. Deletions cut 0 bases from V and 4 bases from J, with 10 bases between. Germline V gives CDR1 SGHKS, CDR2 YYEKEE (reference sequence).

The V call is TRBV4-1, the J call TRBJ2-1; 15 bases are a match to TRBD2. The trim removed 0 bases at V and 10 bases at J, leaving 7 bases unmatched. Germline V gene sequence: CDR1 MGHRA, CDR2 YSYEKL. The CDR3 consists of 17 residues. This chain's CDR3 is CASSQERGLAGGGEQFF. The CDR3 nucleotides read TGCGCCAGCAGCCAAGAACGCGGACTAGCGGGGGGGGGCGAGCAGTTCTTC.

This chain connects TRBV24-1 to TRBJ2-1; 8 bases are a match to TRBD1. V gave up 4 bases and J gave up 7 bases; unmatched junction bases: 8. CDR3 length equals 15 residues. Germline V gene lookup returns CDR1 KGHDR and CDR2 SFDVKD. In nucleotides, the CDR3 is TGTGCCACCAGTGAGCCGGACAGGGCCGGAAATGAGCAGTTCTTC. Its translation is CATSEPDRAGNEQFF.

CDR3 bases: TGTGCCAGCAGCTCAATGTCGGGAGAGACCCAGTACTTC. Translation: CASSSMSGETQYF. The chain is built from TRBV11-3 and TRBJ2-5; D remains ambiguous. V was shortened by 4 bases and J by 4 bases, with 10 bases between the two germline ends. The CDR3 consists of 13 residues. The germline V gene has CDR1 SGHNT and CDR2 YENEEA. The complete variable domain, with remaining parts taken from reference TRBV11-3 and TRBJ2-5, reads EAGVVQSPRYKIIEKKQPVAFWCNPISGHNTLYWYLQNLGQGPELLIRYENEEAVDDSQLPKDRFSAERLKGVDSTLKIQPAELGDSAVYLCASSSMSGETQYFGPGTRLLVL.

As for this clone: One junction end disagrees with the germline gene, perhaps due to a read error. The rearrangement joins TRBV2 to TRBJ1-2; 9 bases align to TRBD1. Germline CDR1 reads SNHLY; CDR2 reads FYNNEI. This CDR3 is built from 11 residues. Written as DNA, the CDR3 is TGTGCCAGCATGAGGACAGGGGCCGCCTCCTTC. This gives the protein CASMRTGAASF.

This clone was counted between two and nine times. The CDR3 is CASRSPGGEPSPLHF. The CDR3 DNA is TGTGCCAGCAGATCGCCAGGGGGCGAGCCTTCACCCCTCCACTTT. The V and J genes are TRBV7-9 and TRBJ1-6, with 8 bases fitting TRBD1. Per germline, CDR1 SEHNR and CDR2 FQNEAQ (reference sequence). V gave up 6 bases and J gave up 9 bases; unmatched junction bases: 10. The CDR3 totals 15 residues.